Each of the 9 T cell receptor beta chains below was sequenced from the same sample in a study of blood T cell repertoires in COVID-19. Generated by immunoSEQ multiplex PCR, the TCRdb table keeps only in-frame clones and is missing some. The table lists about 300,000 clones, 87% of them singletons. Source material: PBMCs or T cells enriched from blood (not recorded which). The receptors here all came from a woman aged 25 to 45 who had recovered from COVID-19.

This clone was counted between two and nine times. The chain recombines TRBV30 with TRBJ1-2, with D unclear. The germline V and J ends were trimmed by 2 bases and 0 bases, with 19 bases remaining between them. CDR1 and CDR2 from the germline V gene are GTSNPN and SVGIG (reference sequence). The CDR3 covers 17 residues. The CDR3, as DNA: TGTGCCTGGAGTTATCCGAATCGCGGCAGCGCTAACTATGGCTACACCTTC. Translation gives CAWSYPNRGSANYGYTF.

V gene TRBV4-2 combines with J gene TRBJ2-4, with unresolved D. This CDR3 spans 15 amino acids. In germline, CDR1 is LGHNA, CDR2 YNFKEQ. Between the trimmed V and J ends, which lost 6 bases and 6 bases, there was a span of 18 bases. The CDR3 sequence: CASSAQSPHPNIQYF. CDR3 nucleotide sequence: TGTGCCAGCAGTGCACAGAGTCCCCACCCAAACATTCAGTACTTC.

The rearrangement links TRBV7-9 to TRBJ2-1, with 8 bases aligning to TRBD2. Per germline, CDR1 SEHNR and CDR2 FQNEAQ (reference sequence). CDR3 length: 17 residues. V was clipped by 1 base and J by 0 bases; unmatched bases: 5. CDR3 amino acids: CASSLDRGGISYNEQFF. The CDR3 coding sequence is TGTGCCAGCAGCTTAGACCGGGGGGGAATCTCCTACAATGAGCAGTTCTTC.

V and J are TRBV29-1 and TRBJ1-1; D not certain. Germline loops: CDR1 SQVTM, CDR2 ANQGSEA. This CDR3 has 17 residues. V dropped 5 bases and J dropped 0 bases, with 22 bases sitting between them. In DNA, the CDR3 is TGCAGCGTTAGATCTTGGAGGGTAACCTCTCTGAACACTGAAGCTTTCTTT. It is translated as CSVRSWRVTSLNTEAFF. The complete variable domain, with remaining parts taken from reference TRBV29-1 and TRBJ1-1, reads SAVISQKPSRDICQRGTSLTIQCQVDSQVTMMFWYRQQPGQSLTLIATANQGSEATYESGFVIDKFPISRPNLTFSTLTVSNMSPEDSSIYLCSVRSWRVTSLNTEAFFGQGTRLTVV.

The chain links TRBV7-2 to TRBJ2-5; D is possibly TRBD2 (7 bases). Germline V CDR1 and CDR2: SGHTA, FQGNSA. Trimming shortened V by 2 bases and J by 5 bases, and 12 bases separated the two germline ends. This CDR3 contains 14 residues. The DNA of the CDR3 is TGTGCCAGCAGCTTATGGGGGGGGCTCGAGACCCAGTACTTC. Translating gives CASSLWGGLETQYF.

This clone was observed a single time. The J gene is TRBJ2-3, the V gene TRBV29-1, with a weak D call TRBD2 (5 bases). Germline V gives CDR1 SQVTM, CDR2 ANQGSEA. This CDR3 is built from 15 residues. V shed 7 bases and J shed 2 bases, with 19 bases lying between them. Written as DNA, the CDR3 is TGCAGCGCAAAGCTACTAGTGCACCCCACAGATACGCAGTATTTT. Protein: CSAKLLVHPTDTQYF.

The CDR3 is CASSQDLRNEQFF. Written as DNA, the CDR3 is TGTGCCAGCAGCCAAGATCTACGGAATGAGCAGTTCTTC. The rearrangement uses TRBV3-1 (or the pseudogene TRBV3-2) and TRBJ2-1; D not resolved. This CDR3 has 13 residues. Trimming took off 0 bases at V and 7 bases at J, with 7 bases between the two ends. Germline lookup yields CDR1 LGHDT and CDR2 YNNKEL (reference sequence).

The J gene is TRBJ1-2, the V gene TRBV11-2; D may be TRBD1 (5 bases). The germline V and J ends were trimmed by 0 bases and 2 bases, with 10 bases remaining between them. This CDR3 is 15 amino acids long. The V gene's germline CDR1 is SGHAT and CDR2 FQNNGV. The CDR3 DNA reads TGTGCCAGCAGCTTAGAAGCAGGGTCAAACTATGGCTACACCTTC. As protein: CASSLEAGSNYGYTF.

The V gene is TRBV12-3 or TRBV12-4, the J gene TRBJ2-1; D remains unclear. This CDR3 is 11 amino acids long. Trimming shortened V by 6 bases and J by 9 bases, and 9 bases separated the two germline ends. The CDR3: CASSTTSEQFF. In nucleotides, the CDR3 is TGTGCCAGCAGCACTACATCTGAGCAGTTCTTC.